A single sample gave rise to the 26 T cell receptor beta chains below, sequenced in a study of intratumoral heterogeneity in liver cancer. Library preparation was by the immunoSEQ multiplex PCR assay. TCRdb mirrors the immuneACCESS table, restricted to in-frame sequences. Some clones are absent from its copies; in checked studies, under half trace to an unresolved V gene, and the reason for the others is unknown. Across this sample there are 20,000 to 25,000 clones, with just under 75% seen only once. About a sixth of the sample goes to the ten largest clones. The sample in question was tumor-adjacent normal tissue, obtained before any cancer treatment. Receptor source: a woman in her 70s with hepatocellular carcinoma.

In the case of this clone: Other DNA variants within this sample encode the same CDR3. The V call is TRBV7-9, the J call TRBJ2-1; a weak D match, TRBD2 (6 bases). The CDR3 sequence is 12 residues long. V dropped 0 bases and J dropped 9 bases, with 6 bases sitting between them. The V gene's germline CDR1 is SEHNR and CDR2 FQNEAQ (reference sequence). DNA for the CDR3: TGTGCCAGCAGCTTAGCCGGGGGTGAGCAGTTCTTC. It encodes CASSLAGGEQFF.

The rearrangement links TRBV4-2 to TRBJ2-3; 10 bases match TRBD2. Germline V gives CDR1 LGHNA, CDR2 YNFKEQ. Trimming took 4 bases from V and 0 from J; bases not matched to a gene: 4. The CDR3 runs to 16 residues. This CDR3 reads CASSRTSGASTDTQYF. In DNA form, the CDR3 reads TGTGCCAGCAGCCGTACTAGCGGGGCTAGCACAGATACGCAGTATTTT.

By sample share, this clone is medium-sized. The chain carries TRBV18 and TRBJ2-7; 7 nucleotides line up with TRBD1. J lost 2 bases, V lost 5 bases, and 3 bases had no gene match. The CDR3 sequence is 13 residues long. The germline V gene has CDR1 KGHSH and CDR2 LQKENI. The CDR3 is CASSETGTYEQYF. The CDR3 region has the DNA TGTGCCAGCTCAGAGACAGGGACCTACGAGCAGTACTTC.

The chain has TRBV28 and TRBJ2-1; no firm D call. The CDR3 loop spans 16 amino acids. The V end lost 2 bases, the J end lost 0 bases, and 11 bases lay between the germline ends. CDR1 and CDR2 (germline): MDHEN, SYDVKM. The CDR3 reads CASSLRTASSYNEQFF. CDR3 coding DNA: TGTGCCAGCAGTTTACGTACAGCGAGCTCCTACAATGAGCAGTTCTTC.

J is TRBJ1-1 and V is TRBV7-8; possibly TRBD1 for D (5 bases). Per germline, CDR1 SGHVS and CDR2 FQNEAQ. The CDR3 covers 13 residues. V lost 5 bases to trimming and J lost 4 bases, with 11 bases between them. DNA for the CDR3: TGTGCCAGCAGCCAGGGAATGAGCACTGAAGCTTTCTTT. Its translation is CASSQGMSTEAFF.

CDR3 loop: CSVVGGNYGYTF. Written as DNA, the CDR3 is TGCAGCGTTGTAGGGGGGAACTATGGCTACACCTTC. The chain has TRBV29-1 and TRBJ1-2; tentative D call: TRBD1 (6 bases). Trimming took 4 bases from V and 2 from J, leaving 8 bases between them. Looked up from germline, CDR1 is SQVTM and CDR2 is ANQGSEA. The CDR3 consists of 12 residues.

This clone was observed a few times. This rearrangement joins TRBV7-3 to TRBJ2-5, with D possibly matching TRBD2 (5 bases). The germline CDR1 and CDR2 sequences are SGHTA and FQGTGA. Trimming removed 2 bases from V and 3 bases from J, with 7 bases in between. The CDR3 contains 13 residues. The DNA of the CDR3 is TGTGCCAGCAGCTTATCCGGGGAAGAGACCCAGTACTTC. It codes for CASSLSGEETQYF.

V usage is TRBV3-1 (or the pseudogene TRBV3-2) and J usage is TRBJ1-2; weak D call: TRBD1 (5 bases). The CDR3 spans 14 residues. The V gene's germline CDR1 is LGHDT and CDR2 YNNKEL (reference sequence). V lost 1 base to trimming and J lost 5 bases, with 11 bases between them. CDR3 nucleotides: TGTGCCAGCAGCCAAGTACAGGTGTCTTATGGCTACACCTTC. Encoded protein: CASSQVQVSYGYTF.

The rearrangement joins TRBV5-6 to TRBJ2-2; 12 positions agree with TRBD2. This CDR3 comprises 14 residues. CDR1 is SGHDT and CDR2 is YYEEEE in the germline V gene. V lost 6 bases to trimming and J lost 5 bases; unmatched junction nucleotides: 2. CDR3 sequence (DNA): TGTGCCAGCACCGGGACTAGCGGGACCGGGGAGCTGTTTTTT. This translates into CASTGTSGTGELFF.

This clone was seen a single time. The chain combines TRBV12-1 with TRBJ2-7. TRBV12-1 is termed a pseudogene. CDR3 length equals 16 residues. The DNA for the CDR3 is TGTGCCAGCAGCCCTAGGGAAAGTCCCTTCTGGTACGAGCAGTACTTC. This translates into CASSPRESPFWYEQYF.

The chain uses TRBV15 and TRBJ1-2; D not certain. CDR1 is LNHNV and CDR2 is YYDKDF in the germline V gene (reference sequence). The CDR3 totals 14 residues. V gave up 7 bases and J gave up 8 bases, with 20 bases separating them. This chain's CDR3 is CATNFAPYPGGYTF. The DNA for the CDR3 is TGTGCCACCAACTTTGCCCCCTACCCCGGCGGCTACACCTTC.

The chain carries TRBV20-1 and TRBJ1-1; D is ambiguous. This CDR3 comprises 11 residues. The germline V and J ends were trimmed by 0 bases and 8 bases, with 7 bases remaining between them. Germline-derived CDR1 and CDR2 are DFQATT and SNEGSKA (reference sequence). The CDR3 here is CSARDRSEAFF. The CDR3 coding sequence is TGCAGTGCTAGAGATCGTTCAGAAGCTTTCTTT.

This chain connects TRBV2 to TRBJ2-2; TRBD2 might be the D (5 bases). This CDR3 spans 14 amino acids. Per the germline V gene, CDR1 is SNHLY and CDR2 is FYNNEI. Between the trimmed V and J ends, which lost 7 bases and 4 bases, there was a span of 13 bases. The CDR3 sequence: CASKTTTSTGELFF. CDR3 bases: TGTGCCAGCAAGACGACTACTTCCACCGGGGAGCTGTTTTTT. The full variable domain, completed using reference TRBV2 and TRBJ2-2, is EPEVTQTPSHQVTQMGQEVILRCVPISNHLYFYWYRQILGQKVEFLVSFYNNEISEKSEIFDDQFSVERPDGSNFTLKIRSTKLEDSAMYFCASKTTTSTGELFFGEGSRLTVL.

The CDR3 spells CASSQSTGIGTEAFF. In nucleotides, the CDR3 is TGTGCCAGCAGCCAATCGACAGGGATCGGCACTGAAGCTTTCTTT. The chain uses TRBV3-1 (or the pseudogene TRBV3-2) and TRBJ1-1, with 7 bases lining up with TRBD1. Germline V CDR1 and CDR2: LGHDT, YNNKEL (reference sequence). V dropped 2 bases and J dropped 4; count of bases not matched to a gene: 7. This CDR3 has 15 residues.

The chain has TRBV19 and TRBJ1-1; no definite D call. The CDR3 has 13 amino acids. Germline V CDR1 and CDR2: LNHDA, SQIVND (reference sequence). The germline V and J ends were trimmed by 4 bases and 2 bases, with 8 bases remaining between them. CDR3 DNA: TGTGCCAGTAGTACAAGAGGTAACACTGAAGCTTTCTTT. It specifies CASSTRGNTEAFF.

The rearrangement uses TRBV27 and TRBJ1-2; D gene ambiguous. The CDR3 totals 13 residues. Trimming cost V 4 bases and J 6 bases, with 12 bases left between them. Germline CDR1 reads MNHEY; CDR2 reads SMNVEV (reference sequence). The DNA of the CDR3 is TGTGCCAGCAGTTCTAGGGCGTGGCATGGCTACACCTTC. It is translated as CASSSRAWHGYTF.

The chain couples TRBV28 to TRBJ1-5, with D hard to call. The length of the CDR3 is 15 residues. Germline V gives CDR1 MDHEN, CDR2 SYDVKM. V shed 2 bases and J shed 2 bases, with 10 bases lying between them. The CDR3 sequence: CASSLVGLGNQPQHF. Here the CDR3 DNA reads TGTGCCAGCAGTTTAGTAGGGTTGGGCAATCAGCCCCAGCATTTT.

The J gene is TRBJ2-3, the V gene TRBV28, with TRBD1 as a possible D gene (5 bases). Germline V CDR1 and CDR2: MDHEN, SYDVKM. The CDR3 has 14 amino acids. V was trimmed by 3 bases and J by 6 bases, leaving 13 bases between them. As DNA, the CDR3 is TGTGCCAGCAGTTTCGCAGGGTGGATGGATACGCAGTATTTT. This encodes CASSFAGWMDTQYF.

The V gene is TRBV5-4, the J gene TRBJ2-6; D might be TRBD1 (6 bases). Trimming removed 6 bases at V and 1 base at J, with 8 bases between. Germline CDR1 and CDR2: SGHNT and YYREEE (reference sequence). This CDR3 has 14 residues. CDR3 sequence (DNA): TGTGCCAGCAACGACAGGTCTGGGGCCAACGTCCTGACTTTC. Protein: CASNDRSGANVLTF.

This chain connects TRBV19 to TRBJ1-4; 10 bases match TRBD1. The V gene end was trimmed by 5 bases and the J gene end by 3 bases; junction bases not matched to a gene: 9. This CDR3 has 17 residues. Germline CDR1 and CDR2: LNHDA and SQIVND (reference sequence). The CDR3, as DNA: TGTGCCAGTAGTCCCCGGGACAGGGGTTTGGCTAATGAAAAACTGTTTTTT. Protein sequence: CASSPRDRGLANEKLFF.

The chain couples TRBV5-4 to TRBJ2-3; D might be TRBD2 (5 bases). Trimming left V 0 bases short and J 5 bases short, with 10 bases between. The germline V gene encodes CDR1 SGHNT and CDR2 YYREEE (reference sequence). This CDR3 has 14 amino acids. The CDR3 DNA is TGTGCCAGCAGCTTGGAATTAGCGAAAGATACGCAGTATTTT. Translated: CASSLELAKDTQYF.

This chain links TRBV10-3 with TRBJ2-1; D possibly corresponds to TRBD1 (6 bases). V lost 7 bases, J lost 15 bases, and 16 bases lay in between. The length of the CDR3 is 11 residues. Germline V gene lookup returns CDR1 ENHRY and CDR2 SYGVKD. The CDR3: CAIMARQGSFF. In DNA, the CDR3 is TGTGCCATCATGGCTCGGCAGGGGTCGTTCTTC.

This clone has a single count. The chain links TRBV7-9 to TRBJ2-1, with 10 positions matching TRBD2. Germline V gene data show CDR1 as SEHNR and CDR2 as FQNEAQ (reference sequence). J gave up 6 bases and V 10 bases, and 6 bases lay outside the gene matches. The CDR3 is 13 amino acids. The CDR3 nucleotides read TGTGCCACCCGACTAGCGGGTTCCAATGAGCAGTTCTTC. Amino acid sequence: CATRLAGSNEQFF.

This chain links TRBV27 with TRBJ1-2; possible D gene TRBD1, 6 bases. Deletions cut 3 bases from V and 2 bases from J, with 7 bases between. This CDR3 has 13 residues. Germline CDR1 and CDR2: MNHEY and SMNVEV (reference sequence). CDR3 DNA sequence: TGTGCCAGCAGTTTCGGGACAAACTATGGCTACACCTTC. It yields the protein CASSFGTNYGYTF.

This clone was detected only once. Distinct nucleotide sequences in the sample also encode this CDR3. V gene TRBV5-4 combines with J gene TRBJ2-1, with D perhaps TRBD1 (6 bases). This CDR3 region has 13 residues. The germline V gene has CDR1 SGHNT and CDR2 YYREEE (reference sequence). Between the trimmed V and J ends, which lost 5 bases and 6 bases, there was a span of 12 bases. The CDR3 loop reads CASSLRGSNEQFF. For the CDR3, the DNA is TGTGCCAGCAGTTTGAGGGGGTCCAATGAGCAGTTCTTC.

The chain has TRBV2 and TRBJ2-2; 7 bases align to TRBD2. CDR1 is SNHLY and CDR2 is FYNNEI in the germline V gene. J lost 6 bases, V lost 5 bases, and 9 bases had no gene match. This CDR3 has 15 amino acids. CDR3 bases: TGTGCCAGCAGTTCCGGGACTACTCAAGCCGGGGAGCTGTTTTTT. This codes for CASSSGTTQAGELFF.